The T cell receptor beta chain under discussion was sequenced for a study of CD8+CD57+ T cells in acquired aplastic anemia. About the study: CD4+ and CD8+ cells, once sorted, gave DNA averaging approximately 3.3 ug.

Germline V gives CDR1 SEHNR, CDR2 FQNEAQ (reference sequence). Trimming took 0 bases from V and 3 from J, leaving 8 bases between them. The CDR3 runs to 14 residues. It was genomic DNA that served as the template for profiling TCR beta VDJ and CDR3. MiXCR, applied by TCRdb to the reads, yields one record per CDR3 protein. Of about 170,000 distinct CDR3 sequences listed, roughly 48% are singletons. In patients chosen for sequencing, flow cytometry had shown CD8+CD57+ cell expansion. There were no patients without severe acquired aplastic anemia. The chain recombines TRBV7-9 with TRBJ2-5; D is perhaps TRBD2 (6 bases). The TCR was taken from a human donor with aplastic anemia. The sequenced sample was sorted CD4+, CD8+, or CD8+CD57+ T cells (not recorded which) from PBMCs. This CDR3 is CASSLARGKETQYF. Written as DNA, the CDR3 is TGTGCCAGCAGCTTAGCGCGGGGCAAAGAGACCCAGTACTTC.